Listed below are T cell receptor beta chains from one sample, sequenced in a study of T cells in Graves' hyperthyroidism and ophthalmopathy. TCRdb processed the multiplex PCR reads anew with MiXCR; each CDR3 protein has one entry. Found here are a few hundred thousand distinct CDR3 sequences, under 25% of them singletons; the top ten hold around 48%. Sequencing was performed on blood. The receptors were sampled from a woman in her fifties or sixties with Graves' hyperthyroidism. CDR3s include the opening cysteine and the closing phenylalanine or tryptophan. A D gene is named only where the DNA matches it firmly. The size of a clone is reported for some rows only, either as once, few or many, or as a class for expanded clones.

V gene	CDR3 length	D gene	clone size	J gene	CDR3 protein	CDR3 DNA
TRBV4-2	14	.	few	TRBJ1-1	CASSQDWGDGEAFF	TGTGCCAGCAGCCAAGATTGGGGGGACGGCGAAGCTTTCTTT
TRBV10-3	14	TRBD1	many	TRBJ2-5	CAISGQGWQETQYF	TGTGCCATCAGCGGACAGGGGTGGCAAGAGACCCAGTACTTC
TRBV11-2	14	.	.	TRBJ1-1	CASSFLRGATEAFF	TGTGCCAGCAGCTTTCTAAGGGGGGCCACTGAAGCTTTCTTT
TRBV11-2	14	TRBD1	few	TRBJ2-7	CASSLGGTGGEQYF	TGTGCCAGCAGCTTAGGCGGGACAGGGGGCGAGCAGTACTTC
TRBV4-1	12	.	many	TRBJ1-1	CASSSRGTEAFF	TGCGCCAGCAGTAGCAGGGGCACTGAAGCTTTCTTT
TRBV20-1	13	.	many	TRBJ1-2	CSASPGANYGYTF	TGCAGTGCTAGCCCAGGAGCTAACTATGGCTACACCTTC
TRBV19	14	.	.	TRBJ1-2	CASSIVGGNYGYTF	TGTGCCAGTAGTATCGTTGGGGGGAACTATGGCTACACCTTC
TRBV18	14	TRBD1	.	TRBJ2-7	CASSPAQGSYEQYF	TGTGCCAGCTCACCTGCACAGGGGTCCTACGAGCAGTACTTC
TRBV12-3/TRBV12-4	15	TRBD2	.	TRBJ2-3	CASSTSSGSADTQYF	TGTGCCAGCAGCACCTCAAGCGGGAGCGCTGATACGCAGTATTTT
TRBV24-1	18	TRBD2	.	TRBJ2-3	CATSDLQRTSGTPDTQYF	TGTGCCACCAGTGATTTGCAGAGGACTAGCGGGACCCCAGATACGCAGTATTTT
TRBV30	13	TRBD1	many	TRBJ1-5	CAWSRDRNQPQHF	TGTGCCTGGAGCCGGGACAGAAATCAGCCCCAGCATTTT
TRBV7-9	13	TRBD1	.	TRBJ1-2	CASSWDRASGYTF	TGTGCCAGCAGCTGGGACAGGGCGAGTGGCTACACCTTC
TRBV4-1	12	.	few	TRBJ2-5	CASSQGIGTQYF	TGCGCCAGCAGCCAAGGAATTGGGACCCAGTACTTC
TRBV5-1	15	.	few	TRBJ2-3	CASSLKGTSTDTQYF	TGCGCCAGCAGCTTGAAGGGGACTAGCACAGATACGCAGTATTTT
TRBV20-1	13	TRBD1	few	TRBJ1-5	CSAPEDRPGPQHF	TGCAGTGCGCCTGAGGACAGGCCCGGGCCCCAGCATTTT
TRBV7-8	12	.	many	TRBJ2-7	CASSVDIYEQYF	TGTGCCAGCAGCGTCGACATTTACGAGCAGTACTTC
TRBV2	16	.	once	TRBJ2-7	CASTRSGRPLLLEQYF	TGTGCCAGCACCCGATCGGGCCGCCCCCTCCTGCTCGAGCAGTACTTC
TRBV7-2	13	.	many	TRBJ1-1	CASRPRGNTEAFF	TGTGCCAGCAGACCTAGGGGGAACACTGAAGCTTTCTTT
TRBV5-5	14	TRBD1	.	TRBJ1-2	CASSSTGGILGYTF	TGTGCCAGCAGCTCAACAGGGGGGATTCTTGGCTACACCTTC
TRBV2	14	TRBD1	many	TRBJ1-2	CASSEITGGLGYTF	TGTGCCAGCAGTGAGATAACAGGGGGCCTTGGCTACACCTTC
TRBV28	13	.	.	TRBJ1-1	CASSLSGNTEALF	TGTGCCAGCAGTTTAAGCGGGAACACTGAAGCTTTATTT
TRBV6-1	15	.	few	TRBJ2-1	CASSEKGVSYNEQFF	TGTGCCAGCAGTGAAAAGGGGGTCTCCTACAATGAGCAGTTCTTC
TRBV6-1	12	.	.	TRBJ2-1	CASRLQVYEQFF	TGTGCCAGCAGACTACAAGTCTATGAGCAGTTCTTC
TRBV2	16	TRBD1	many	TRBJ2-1	CASSEKGGQGTNEQFF	TGTGCCAGCAGTGAAAAGGGGGGACAGGGAACCAATGAGCAGTTCTTC
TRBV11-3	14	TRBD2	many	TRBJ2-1	CASSKGLVGNEQFF	TGTGCCAGCAGCAAAGGACTAGTGGGCAATGAGCAGTTCTTC
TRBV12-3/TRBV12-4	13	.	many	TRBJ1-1	CASSLSSNTEAFF	TGTGCCAGCAGTTTATCATCGAACACTGAAGCTTTCTTT
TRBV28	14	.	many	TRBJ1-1	CASRPQFMNTEAFF	TGTGCCAGCAGACCACAGTTCATGAACACTGAAGCTTTCTTT
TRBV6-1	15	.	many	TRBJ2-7	CASRAGQVSSYEQYF	TGTGCCAGCAGAGCGGGACAGGTGAGCTCCTACGAGCAGTACTTC
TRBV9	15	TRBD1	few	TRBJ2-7	CASSVGQGMRDEQYF	TGTGCCAGCAGTGTTGGACAGGGGATGAGAGACGAGCAGTACTTC
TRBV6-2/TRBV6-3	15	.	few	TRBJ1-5	CASSYRTGSNQPQHF	TGTGCCAGCAGTTACAGGACGGGCAGCAATCAGCCCCAGCATTTT
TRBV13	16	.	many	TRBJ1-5	CASSLAGAERNQPQHF	TGTGCCAGCAGCTTAGCCGGGGCGGAGCGCAATCAGCCCCAGCATTTT
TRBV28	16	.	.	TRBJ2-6	CASSGYRESGANVLTF	TGTGCCAGCAGTGGATACAGGGAGTCTGGGGCCAACGTCCTGACTTTC
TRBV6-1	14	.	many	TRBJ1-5	CASSEQVGNQPQHF	TGTGCCAGCAGTGAACAGGTGGGCAATCAGCCCCAGCATTTT
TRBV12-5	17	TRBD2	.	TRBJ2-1	CASGFWGEGRGQNEQFF	TGTGCTAGTGGTTTTTGGGGGGAGGGCCGGGGCCAAAATGAGCAGTTCTTC
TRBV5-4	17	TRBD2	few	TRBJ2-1	CASSPGLAGGLGNEQFF	TGTGCCAGCAGCCCCGGACTAGCGGGGGGGTTGGGCAATGAGCAGTTCTTC
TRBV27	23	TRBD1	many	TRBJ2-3	CASTPLDRGPLAGSDTSTDTQYF	TGTGCCAGCACCCCCCTGGACAGGGGGCCTCTAGCGGGGTCCGACACTAGCACAGATACGCAGTATTTT
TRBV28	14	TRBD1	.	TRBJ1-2	CASSDRGGEYGYTF	TGTGCCAGCAGTGACCGAGGGGGCGAGTATGGCTACACCTTC
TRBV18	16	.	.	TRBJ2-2	CASSPLAGSNTGKLFF	TGTGCCAGCTCACCGCTGGCAGGGTCGAACACCGGGAAGCTGTTTTTT
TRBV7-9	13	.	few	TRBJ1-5	CASSLDRQQPQHF	TGTGCCAGCAGCTTAGACAGGCAACAGCCCCAGCATTTT
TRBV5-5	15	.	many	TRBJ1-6	CASSLGDYSNSPLHF	TGTGCCAGCAGCTTGGGCGACTATTCCAATTCACCCCTCCACTTT
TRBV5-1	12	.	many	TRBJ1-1	CASSRDPKAPFF	TGCGCCAGCAGCCGGGACCCAAAGGCTCCTTTCTTT
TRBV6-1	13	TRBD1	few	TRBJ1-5	CASRAGQNQPQHF	TGTGCCAGCAGGGCGGGACAGAATCAGCCCCAGCATTTT
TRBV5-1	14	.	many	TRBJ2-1	CASSLDRAGNEQFF	TGCGCCAGCAGCTTGGACAGAGCGGGCAATGAGCAGTTCTTC
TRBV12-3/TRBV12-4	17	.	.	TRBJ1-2	CASSLRGRGDRNYGYTF	TGTGCCAGCAGTTTGCGGGGCAGGGGAGACCGAAACTATGGCTACACCTTC
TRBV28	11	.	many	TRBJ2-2	CASSLLGELFF	TGTGCCAGCAGTTTGCTCGGGGAGCTGTTTTTT
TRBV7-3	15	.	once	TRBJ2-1	CASSLMGAGGQEQFF	TGTGCCAGCAGCTTAATGGGGGCTGGGGGGCAGGAGCAGTTCTTC
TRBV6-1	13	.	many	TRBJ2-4	CASSYLARDIQYF	TGTGCCAGCAGTTATTTAGCTAGGGACATTCAGTACTTC
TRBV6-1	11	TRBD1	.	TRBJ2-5	CASSARDSQYF	TGTGCCAGCAGTGCCCGGGACAGCCAGTACTTC
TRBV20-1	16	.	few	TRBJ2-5	CSAGSGHGGGSLAQYF	TGCAGTGCCGGATCGGGGCATGGAGGGGGAAGTTTGGCCCAGTACTTC
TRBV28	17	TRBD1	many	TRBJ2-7	CASSPTGAITSTYEQYF	TGTGCCAGCAGTCCCACAGGGGCCATAACCTCTACCTACGAGCAGTACTTC
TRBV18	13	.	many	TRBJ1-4	CASSGRGNEKLFF	TGTGCCAGCTCAGGACGAGGGAATGAAAAACTGTTTTTT
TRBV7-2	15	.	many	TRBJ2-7	CASSPRPTGLVEQYF	TGTGCCAGCAGCCCCCGACCAACGGGTCTGGTTGAGCAGTACTTC
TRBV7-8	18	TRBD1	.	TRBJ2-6	CASSSGTGGLGGANVLTF	TGTGCCAGCAGCTCCGGGACAGGGGGCCTCGGGGGGGCCAACGTCCTGACTTTC
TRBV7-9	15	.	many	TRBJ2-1	CASSLAVAGGNEQFF	TGTGCCAGCAGCTTAGCGGTGGCGGGCGGCAATGAGCAGTTCTTC
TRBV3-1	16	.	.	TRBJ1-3	CASSGAGRHSGNTIYF	TGTGCCAGCAGTGGGGCAGGGAGACACTCTGGAAACACCATATATTTT